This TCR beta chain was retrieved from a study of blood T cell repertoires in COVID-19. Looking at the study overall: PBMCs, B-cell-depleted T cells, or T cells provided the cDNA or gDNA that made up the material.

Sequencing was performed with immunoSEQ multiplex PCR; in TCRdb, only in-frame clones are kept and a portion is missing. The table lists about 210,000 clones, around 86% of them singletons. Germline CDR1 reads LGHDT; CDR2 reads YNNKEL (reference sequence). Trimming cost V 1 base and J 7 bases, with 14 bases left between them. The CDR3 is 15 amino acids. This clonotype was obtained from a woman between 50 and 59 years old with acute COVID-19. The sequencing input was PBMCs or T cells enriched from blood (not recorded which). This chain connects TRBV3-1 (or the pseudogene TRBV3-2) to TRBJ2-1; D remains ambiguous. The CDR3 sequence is CASSQAPGVVNEQFF. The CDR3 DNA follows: TGTGCCAGCAGCCAAGCACCCGGAGTAGTTAATGAGCAGTTCTTC.